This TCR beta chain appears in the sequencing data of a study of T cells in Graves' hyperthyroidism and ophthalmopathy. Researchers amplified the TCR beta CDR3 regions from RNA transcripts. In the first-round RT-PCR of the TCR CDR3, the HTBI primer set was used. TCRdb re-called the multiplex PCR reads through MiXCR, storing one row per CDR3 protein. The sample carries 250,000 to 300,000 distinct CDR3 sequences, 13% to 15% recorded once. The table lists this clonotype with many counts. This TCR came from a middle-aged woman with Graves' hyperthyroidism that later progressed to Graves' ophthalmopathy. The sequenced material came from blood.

The chain's CDR3 is CSARAGTGWNEQYF. CDR3 coding DNA: TGCAGTGCTAGAGCCGGGACAGGATGGAACGAGCAGTACTTC. The gene calls are TRBV20-1 and TRBJ2-7; 8 bases map to TRBD1. There are 14 residues in the CDR3. Germline V gene lookup returns CDR1 DFQATT and CDR2 SNEGSKA (reference sequence). After removal of 1 base from V and 5 bases from J, the junction contained 7 bases not matched to a gene.